This T cell receptor beta chain appears in the sequencing data of a study of T cell changes during pregnancy in multiple sclerosis (dated by TCRdb to about 2019). With respect to the entire study: Changes in the T cell repertoire over the course of pregnancy were examined in this study in women with multiple sclerosis.

CDR1 and CDR2 are drawn from the germline V gene: SGHVS, FNYEAQ. Trimming removed 3 bases from V and 3 bases from J, leaving 11 bases between the germline ends. The CDR3, from cysteine to phenylalanine, totals 14 residues. This entry keeps only the CDR3 DNA: 42 bases, framed from base 1. This clone appeared many times. Its recognized antigen is unknown. No base-level quality is on record; no much larger clone is a single base apart. The library was prepared using the immunoSEQ multiplex PCR assay. TCRdb retrieved this table from immuneACCESS and kept in-frame rearrangements only. Not all clones are present; in checked studies, unresolved V genes account for under half, and no reason is known for the remainder. Counted in this sample were tens of thousands of clones; approximately 90% of them appeared once. The biggest ten clones account for around 1.3% of the sample.

Rearrangement joined TRBV7-6 to TRBJ1-1; the D gene cannot be named for sure. Sequencing was performed on peripheral blood, taken in the second trimester of pregnancy. This receptor was taken from a female donor with multiple sclerosis, enrolled in a pregnancy study. The DNA sequence is as follows: TGTGCCAGCAGCTTCCAACCCGGGTACACTGAAGCTTTCTTT. This codes for CASSFQPGYTEAFF. Here the CDR3 is joined to the reference TRBV7-6 and TRBJ1-1 genes, and the full variable domain is: GAGVSQSPRYKVTKRGQDVALRCDPISGHVSLYWYRQALGQGPEFLTYFNYEAQQDKSGLPNDRFSAERPEGSISTLTIQRTEQRDSAMYRCASSFQPGYTEAFFGQGTRLTVV.